These 21 T cell receptor beta chains came from one sample sequenced in a study of cytotoxic CD8 clonotypes in ibrutinib-treated CLL (dated by TCRdb to about 2021). The sample's time point label, decoded: approximately 2 years on ibrutinib. Library generation was performed with the immunoSEQ multiplex PCR assay. Here the immuneACCESS table is served through TCRdb, limited to in-frame sequences with V and J called. Missing clones are a known gap in these copies; in checked studies unresolved V genes cover under half, and the rest lacks a known reason. The sample has some 92,000 clones on record, over 60% of them singletons. Clones ranked in the top ten supply 20% to 25% of the sample. Specimen: PBMCs, collected after 24 months of ibrutinib treatment. Every receptor here comes from a human donor with chronic lymphocytic leukemia.

The chain carries TRBV5-4 and TRBJ2-7, with 7 nucleotides matching TRBD1. The V and J ends lost 0 bases and 2 bases, in that order; junction bases with no gene match: 8. The length of the CDR3 is 16 residues. The V gene's germline CDR1 is SGHNT and CDR2 YYREEE (reference sequence). Here the CDR3 DNA reads TGTGCCAGCAGCTTGGGTGGACAGGTAGGGGCCTACGAGCAGTACTTC. Amino acids: CASSLGGQVGAYEQYF. Together with reference TRBV5-4 and TRBJ2-7, the CDR3 gives the full variable domain: ETGVTQSPTHLIKTRGQQVTLRCSSQSGHNTVSWYQQALGQGPQFIFQYYREEENGRGNFPPRFSGLQFPNYSSELNVNALELDDSALYLCASSLGGQVGAYEQYFGPGTRLTVT.

The chain has TRBV29-1 and TRBJ2-2, with D unresolved. CDR1 and CDR2 from the germline V gene are SQVTM and ANQGSEA. There are 13 residues in the CDR3. V lost 7 bases to trimming and J lost 2 bases, with 11 bases between them. The CDR3 bases are TGCAGCGGATTATCCGACAACACCGGGGAGCTGTTTTTT. This gives the protein CSGLSDNTGELFF.

The rearrangement links TRBV4-2 to TRBJ2-4; 9 positions agree with TRBD2. The CDR3 contains 22 residues. V lost 1 base to trimming and J lost 1 base; unmatched junction nucleotides: 20. In germline, CDR1 is LGHNA, CDR2 YNFKEQ. The DNA for the CDR3 is TGTGCCAGCAGCCAAGTAGCACTAGCGGGCCGGAAAGGAGGTTGGGCCAAAAACATTCAGTACTTC. This sequence encodes CASSQVALAGRKGGWAKNIQYF.

This chain joins TRBV4-2 and TRBJ1-4, with D hard to call. V lost 4 bases and J lost 8, with 5 bases in between. Per the germline V gene, CDR1 is LGHNA and CDR2 is YNFKEQ. The CDR3 runs to 11 residues. The CDR3 sequence is CASSRLEKLFF. The CDR3 DNA reads TGTGCCAGCAGCCGGCTGGAAAAACTGTTTTTT.

The gene calls are TRBV27 and TRBJ1-2; 11 nucleotides match TRBD1. This CDR3 comprises 15 residues. With 5 bases clipped from V and 4 bases from J, the junction kept 6 bases outside the gene matches. Germline V CDR1 and CDR2: MNHEY, SMNVEV (reference sequence). The CDR3 region has the DNA TGTGCCAGCAGTATCGGACAGGGGGCGGGCTATGGCTACACCTTC. This encodes CASSIGQGAGYGYTF.

The rearrangement links TRBV2 to TRBJ2-2; TRBD1 matches 8 bases. V was clipped by 4 bases and J by 4 bases; unmatched bases: 8. This CDR3 comprises 16 residues. Germline CDR1 is SNHLY and CDR2 is FYNNEI. In DNA form, the CDR3 reads TGTGCCAGCAGTGCCCGACAGGGGAGCGTCACCGGGGAGCTGTTTTTT. Translated: CASSARQGSVTGELFF.

The chain has TRBV30 and TRBJ1-1, with D maybe TRBD1 (6 bases). The CDR3 is 13 amino acids. Germline assignment: CDR1 GTSNPN and CDR2 SVGIG (reference sequence). V was cut by 3 bases and J by 5 bases, with 13 bases left in between. CDR3 sequence reads: CAWSKSRGTEAFF. In nucleotides, the CDR3 is TGTGCCTGGAGCAAATCGAGGGGGACTGAAGCTTTCTTT. The whole variable domain, filled in from reference TRBV30 and TRBJ1-1, reads SQTIHQWPATLVQPVGSPLSLECTVEGTSNPNLYWYRQAAGRGLQLLFYSVGIGQISSEVPQNLSASRPQDRQFILSSKKLLLSDSGFYLCAWSKSRGTEAFFGQGTRLTVV.

This chain joins TRBV28 and TRBJ1-5; D is undetermined. Germline CDR1 MDHEN, CDR2 SYDVKM. The CDR3 loop spans 10 amino acids. The V gene lost 5 bases and the J gene lost 9 bases, with 5 bases spanning the gap. CDR3 sequence reads: CASSGGPQHF. The CDR3 region has the DNA TGTGCCAGCAGTGGCGGGCCCCAGCATTTT.

This chain links TRBV6-5 with TRBJ1-2; D not resolved. Germline CDR1 is MNHEY and CDR2 is SVGAGI. The V gene lost 5 bases and the J gene lost 8 bases, with 15 bases spanning the gap. This CDR3 spans 13 amino acids. The CDR3 nucleotides are TGTGCCAGCAGTCCCGGGATTGTTGAGGGCTACACCTTC. As protein: CASSPGIVEGYTF.

This chain connects TRBV7-3 to TRBJ2-5; 8 bases match TRBD2. Germline values: CDR1 SGHTA, CDR2 FQGTGA. The CDR3 has 15 amino acids. The ends lost 3 bases at V and 5 bases at J; junction bases unmatched: 8. Here the CDR3 reads CASSFGSGRGETQYF. The CDR3 bases are TGTGCCAGCAGCTTTGGCAGCGGGAGAGGGGAGACCCAGTACTTC.

The V gene is TRBV11-3, the J gene TRBJ2-5; maybe TRBD1 (5 bases). The germline gives CDR1 SGHNT, CDR2 YENEEA. This CDR3 region has 14 residues. V lost 3 bases and J 4 bases, leaving 12 bases between the germline ends. The CDR3 region has the DNA TGTGCCAGCAGCTTTGACAGTCATTCAGAGACCCAGTACTTC. Translated, it gives CASSFDSHSETQYF. The variable domain in full, completed from reference TRBV11-3 and TRBJ2-5, reads EAGVVQSPRYKIIEKKQPVAFWCNPISGHNTLYWYLQNLGQGPELLIRYENEEAVDDSQLPKDRFSAERLKGVDSTLKIQPAELGDSAVYLCASSFDSHSETQYFGPGTRLLVL.

The chain employs TRBV5-1 and TRBJ2-7, with 8 bases aligning to TRBD2. The J segment lost 4 bases and the V segment lost 3 bases, leaving 6 bases of the junction unmatched. The CDR3 sequence is 14 residues long. Germline V gene sequence: CDR1 SGHRS, CDR2 YFSETQ. In DNA, the CDR3 is TGCGCCAGCAGCTCACTAGCGGATCATTACGAGCAGTACTTC. Protein sequence: CASSSLADHYEQYF.

V gene TRBV15 combines with J gene TRBJ2-7; D uncertain. The ends were cut back, 0 bases at V and 0 bases at J, with 6 bases in the middle. The CDR3 is 14 amino acids. Germline V CDR1 and CDR2: LNHNV, YYDKDF (reference sequence). For the CDR3, the DNA is TGTGCCACCAGCAGAGACAGAACCTCCTACGAGCAGTACTTC. Translating gives CATSRDRTSYEQYF.

The chain carries TRBV28 and TRBJ1-2; no reliable D call. V lost 5 bases to trimming and J lost 6 bases, with 16 bases between them. This CDR3 spans 14 amino acids. Germline lookup yields CDR1 MDHEN and CDR2 SYDVKM. The CDR3 DNA reads TGTGCCAGCAGTCCCCCCGAGACGTTGAATGGCTACACCTTC. It encodes CASSPPETLNGYTF.

This clone was observed a single time. The V call is TRBV18, the J call TRBJ2-7, with TRBD2 identical over 10 bases. CDR3 length: 15 amino acids. V lost 5 bases to trimming and J lost 0 bases; unmatched junction nucleotides: 4. Germline V lookup: CDR1 KGHSH, CDR2 LQKENI. CDR3 DNA: TGTGCCAGCTCAACGGTAGCGGGGGGCTCCTACGAGCAGTACTTC. It encodes CASSTVAGGSYEQYF.

The chain uses TRBV2 and TRBJ2-1; 14 positions match TRBD2. This CDR3 spans 18 amino acids. The V gene's germline CDR1 is SNHLY and CDR2 FYNNEI. Germline trimming cut 4 bases from V and 4 bases from J; bases unmatched to any gene: 9. The CDR3 DNA follows: TGTGCCAGCAGTGGGAGGGGGGGGACTAGCGGGAGTTACAATGAGCAGTTCTTC. Translation: CASSGRGGTSGSYNEQFF.

This rearrangement joins TRBV27 to TRBJ1-1, with 9 bases fitting TRBD1. Germline V gives CDR1 MNHEY, CDR2 SMNVEV (reference sequence). V lost 6 bases to trimming and J lost 5 bases; unmatched junction nucleotides: 10. CDR3 size: 15 residues. CDR3 in amino acids: CASRDSTGGGTEAFF. Here the CDR3 DNA reads TGTGCCAGCAGGGATTCGACAGGGGGTGGGACTGAAGCTTTCTTT.

V gene TRBV7-9 combines with J gene TRBJ1-1, with D perhaps matching TRBD1 (5 bases). The CDR3 runs to 13 residues. Germline V gives CDR1 SEHNR, CDR2 FQNEAQ (reference sequence). V was cut by 5 bases and J by 8 bases, with 15 bases left in between. CDR3 amino acids: CASSPDPRGEAFF. CDR3 in DNA: TGTGCCAGCAGCCCAGATCCAAGGGGAGAAGCTTTCTTT.

V gene TRBV4-1 combines with J gene TRBJ2-3; TRBD2 matches at 12 bases. CDR1 is MGHRA, CDR2 YSYEKL, per germline. The CDR3 totals 15 residues. V shed 2 bases, J shed 4 bases, and the junction held 1 base outside the gene matches. In DNA, the CDR3 is TGCGCCAGCAGCCAAACTAGCGGGAGGTCAGATACGCAGTATTTT. Its translation is CASSQTSGRSDTQYF.

The V call is TRBV4-2, the J call TRBJ1-3, with 8 bases aligning to TRBD1. After removal of 0 bases from V and 0 bases from J, the junction contained 10 bases not matched to a gene. This CDR3 comprises 19 residues. Germline CDR1 reads LGHNA; CDR2 reads YNFKEQ. In nucleotides, the CDR3 is TGTGCCAGCAGCCAAGATAAAGACAGGGGTAGTGTCTCTGGAAACACCATATATTTT. It translates to CASSQDKDRGSVSGNTIYF.

This chain links TRBV27 with TRBJ2-1, with a tentative D call TRBD1 (6 bases). The germline gives CDR1 MNHEY, CDR2 SMNVEV (reference sequence). V was pared by 7 bases and J by 9 bases, with 13 bases between. The CDR3 sequence is 12 residues long. CDR3 amino acids: CASTIQGSEQFF. CDR3 bases: TGTGCCAGCACCATACAGGGCAGTGAGCAGTTCTTC.